A selection of T cell receptor beta chains follows, all from one sample in a study of control samples from healthy donors and cancer patients. Some clones are missing from TCRdb's copy, which holds only in-frame ones; the method was immunoSEQ multiplex PCR. The sample records 90,000 or so clones, about 87% being singletons. Sequenced input: blood. The receptor set was obtained from a woman aged 70-85 years in good health. CDR3s include the opening cysteine and the closing phenylalanine or tryptophan. D genes are given only for firm matches. Size tells how often a clone was seen (once, few, many) or the class of an expanded clone, and some rows leave it out.

D,length,size,V,J,CDR3,DNA
-,13,-,TRBV30,TRBJ2-3,CAWNYGGGDTQYF,TGTGCCTGGAATTACGGGGGAGGAGATACGCAGTATTTT
-,12,once,TRBV6-6,TRBJ1-2,CASSSQGTGYTF,TGTGCCAGCAGTTCTCAGGGAACAGGCTACACCTTC
-,14,-,TRBV3-1/TRBV3-2,TRBJ2-1,CASSPQGRWNEQFF,TGTGCCAGCAGCCCACAGGGGAGGTGGAATGAGCAGTTCTTC
-,14,few,TRBV15,TRBJ2-1,CATSRDGGNNEQFF,TGTGCCACCAGCAGAGATGGAGGGAACAATGAGCAGTTCTTC
-,18,-,TRBV21-1,TRBJ1-1,CATLPRSRGGCDGTEAFF,TGTGCCACCCTTCCCCGAAGCAGGGGTGGTTGTGATGGGACTGAAGCTTTCTTT
TRBD2,16,-,TRBV9,TRBJ2-5,CASSVGASGPQETQYF,TGTGCCAGCAGCGTAGGGGCTAGCGGACCCCAAGAGACCCAGTACTTC
-,16,-,TRBV28,TRBJ1-6,CASSSGGQGNNSPLHF,TGTGCCAGCAGTTCGGGCGGCCAGGGGAATAATTCACCCCTCCACTTT
-,13,-,TRBV6-5,TRBJ1-1,CASSPGPNTEAFF,TGTGCCAGCAGTCCCGGACCCAACACTGAAGCTTTCTTT
TRBD2,15,-,TRBV7-2,TRBJ2-1,CASSFGLAVYNEQFF,TGTGCCAGCAGCTTCGGACTAGCGGTATACAATGAGCAGTTCTTC
TRBD2,16,-,TRBV5-4,TRBJ2-1,CASSLAGSSGDNEQFF,TGTGCCAGCAGCTTGGCCGGGTCTAGCGGTGACAATGAGCAGTTCTTC
-,16,-,TRBV6-1,TRBJ2-3,CASTDLFTLPTDTQYF,TGTGCCAGCACTGACCTCTTTACTTTACCCACAGATACGCAGTATTTT
TRBD2,18,-,TRBV19,TRBJ2-2,CASSIPSRAGRGTGELFF,TGTGCCAGTAGTATCCCGTCCCGAGCGGGGCGGGGGACCGGGGAGCTGTTTTTT
-,20,-,TRBV27,TRBJ2-3,CASSLFSVQGSGLGGDTQYF,TGTGCCAGCAGTCTGTTCTCAGTTCAGGGTAGTGGACTTGGCGGAGATACGCAGTATTTT
TRBD2,17,few,TRBV28,TRBJ2-7,CASSLGPGKREAYEQYF,TGTGCCAGCAGTTTAGGCCCGGGGAAGCGGGAGGCCTACGAGCAGTACTTC
-,11,-,TRBV3-1/TRBV3-2,TRBJ1-2,CASSQGYVYTF,TGTGCCAGCAGCCAAGGCTATGTCTACACCTTC
TRBD1,17,-,TRBV19,TRBJ1-2,CASSIGGQGSAGYGYTF,TGTGCCAGTAGTATCGGGGGACAGGGATCGGCAGGCTATGGCTACACCTTC
-,13,once,TRBV5-1,TRBJ1-1,CASSSGSDTEAFF,TGCGCCAGCAGCTCTGGCTCGGATACTGAAGCTTTCTTT
TRBD1,19,-,TRBV5-1,TRBJ2-3,CASSALPNTGTGSPDTQYF,TGCGCCAGCAGCGCACTACCCAACACCGGGACAGGGTCCCCAGATACGCAGTATTTT
-,16,-,TRBV7-2,TRBJ2-6,CASSSGGWTGANVLTF,TGTGCCAGCAGCTCGGGCGGGTGGACTGGGGCCAACGTCCTGACTTTC
-,17,few,TRBV14,TRBJ1-2,CASSQVARGSPLYGYTF,TGTGCCAGCAGCCAAGTGGCCAGGGGATCCCCCCTCTATGGCTACACCTTC
TRBD1,14,-,TRBV6-6,TRBJ2-7,CASTGTGGNYEQYF,TGTGCCAGCACCGGGACAGGGGGCAACTACGAGCAGTACTTC
TRBD1,15,-,TRBV7-9,TRBJ1-1,CASRVGQGRNTEAFF,TGTGCCAGCAGGGTAGGACAGGGACGTAACACTGAAGCTTTCTTT
-,14,-,TRBV7-2,TRBJ2-1,CASSYRDSYNEQFF,TGTGCCAGCAGTTATAGAGACTCCTACAATGAGCAGTTCTTC
-,13,-,TRBV19,TRBJ2-5,CASSIEISGFQYF,TGTGCCAGTAGTATAGAAATCTCCGGGTTCCAGTACTTC
TRBD1,13,-,TRBV11-2,TRBJ1-1,CASSYVLGQGAFF,TGTGCCAGCAGCTACGTACTGGGACAGGGGGCTTTCTTT
-,16,-,TRBV5-6,TRBJ2-1,CASSLGGVDLNNEQFF,TGTGCCAGCAGCTTGGGAGGAGTGGATCTTAACAATGAGCAGTTCTTC
-,13,-,TRBV7-3,TRBJ2-7,CASSLRGSAEQYF,TGTGCCAGCAGCTTAAGGGGCAGCGCCGAGCAGTACTTC
-,14,-,TRBV4-3,TRBJ2-2,CASSQEGLTGELFF,TGCGCCAGCAGCCAAGAAGGGCTCACCGGGGAGCTGTTTTTT
TRBD1,14,-,TRBV6-5,TRBJ1-4,CASRVQGESGKLFF,TGTGCCAGCAGGGTTCAGGGGGAATCGGGAAAACTGTTTTTT
TRBD1,17,-,TRBV27,TRBJ1-6,CASSSPGTGGAGSPLHF,TGTGCCAGCAGTTCGCCCGGGACAGGGGGCGCGGGTTCACCCCTCCACTTT
-,15,-,TRBV4-1,TRBJ1-6,CASSQGGVNNSPLHF,TGCGCCAGCAGCCAAGGAGGGGTTAATAATTCACCCCTCCACTTT
-,12,-,TRBV30,TRBJ1-2,CAWADAGYGYTF,TGTGCCTGGGCGGACGCTGGCTATGGCTACACCTTC
TRBD1,12,-,TRBV7-2,TRBJ1-1,CASSFESGGAFF,TGTGCCAGCAGCTTCGAATCAGGGGGAGCTTTCTTT
-,12,-,TRBV13,TRBJ1-1,CASSPRGFGAFF,TGTGCCAGCAGCCCCCGTGGTTTTGGAGCTTTCTTT
TRBD2,15,-,TRBV6-5,TRBJ2-5,CASRGSGGFQETQYF,TGTGCCAGCAGGGGTAGCGGGGGGTTCCAAGAGACCCAGTACTTC
-,17,-,TRBV7-6,TRBJ1-3,CASSLEVREFSGNTIYF,TGTGCCAGCAGCTTAGAGGTCCGGGAATTTAGCGGAAACACCATATATTTT
-,16,-,TRBV11-2,TRBJ2-3,CASSLDSFTEADTQYF,TGTGCCAGCAGCTTAGATAGTTTTACCGAGGCAGATACGCAGTATTTT